Sequencing of this T cell receptor (beta chain) was carried out in a study of T cells after yellow fever vaccination. Study-wide points: Most primary-vaccination clones reappeared after the booster (approximately 95% CD4, 75% to 90% CD8). A small proportion of clonotypes was detected in both the CD4 and CD8 compartments. In FACS-sorted repertoires, abundant clonotypes from the bulk population could appear as contaminants.

CDR1 is MGHRA, CDR2 YSYEKL, per germline. With V trimmed by 4 bases and J by 0 bases, 14 bases remained unmatched. This CDR3 is built from 19 residues. UMIs were added to TCR cDNA along with a universal primer site when it was made by 5'RACE template switching. In TCRdb, the 5' RACE reads were re-called with MiXCR into one record per CDR3 protein. The sample yields hundreds of thousands of distinct CDR3 sequences, approximately 18% seen once. A note on this clonotype: Its antigen is as yet unknown.

The TCR sequence derives from a young man who received the YFV17D yellow fever vaccine. Sample: PBMCs, taken before the yellow fever booster vaccination. V gene TRBV4-1 combines with J gene TRBJ2-5; TRBD2 matches at 10 bases. CDR3 coding DNA: TGCGCCAGCAGCCCTCGGGCTAGCGGGGGCCTCTCTTACCAAGAGACCCAGTACTTC. This gives the protein CASSPRASGGLSYQETQYF.